This passage covers 15 T cell receptor beta chains from one sample sequenced in a study of early T cells in non-severe SARS-CoV-2 infection. MiXCR was run by TCRdb on the 5' RACE reads, yielding one entry per CDR3 protein. Among tens of thousands of distinct CDR3 sequences, 5.8% were seen once, and the ten largest hold approximately 5.2%. Sequenced material: whole blood. These receptors were taken from an adult who was a healthcare worker with PCR-confirmed SARS-CoV-2 infection or an uninfected control (not recorded which).

CDR3 nucleotides: TGTGCCAGCCGGGACACCAATAATTCACCCCTCCACTTT. Translating gives CASRDTNNSPLHF. The chain is built from TRBV3-1 and TRBJ1-6, with D perhaps TRBD1 (6 bases). Germline assignment: CDR1 LGHDT and CDR2 YNNKEL (reference sequence). This CDR3 has 13 amino acids. The ends were cut back, 8 bases at V and 5 bases at J, with 10 bases in the middle.

This clonotype was counted at least ten times. The CDR3: CASSDPGTWGQETQYF. The CDR3 nucleotides are TGTGCCAGCAGTGATCCCGGGACCTGGGGCCAAGAGACCCAGTACTTC. V gene TRBV25-1 combines with J gene TRBJ2-5; D could derive from TRBD1 or TRBD2 (5 bases each). Germline CDR1 reads MGHDK; CDR2 reads SYGVNS. The CDR3 runs to 16 residues. The V end lost 3 bases, the J end lost 1 base, and 15 bases lay between the germline ends.

The chain employs TRBV7-6 and TRBJ2-4; TRBD1 or TRBD2 may be the D gene (6 bases each). The CDR3 has 15 amino acids. Trimming pared 5 bases from V and 3 bases from J, leaving 14 bases between. Germline CDR1 is SGHVS and CDR2 is FNYEAQ. CDR3 region: CASSPSRGGKNIQYF. CDR3 nucleotides: TGTGCCAGCAGCCCGTCCAGGGGAGGCAAAAACATTCAGTACTTC.

This clonotype came up many times. V gene TRBV6-1 combines with J gene TRBJ1-4, with D hard to call. This CDR3 region has 14 residues. Germline CDR1 is MNHNS and CDR2 is SASEGT. V shed 6 bases and J shed 3 bases, with 11 bases lying between them. The CDR3 here is CASSYREANEKLFF. CDR3 nucleotides: TGTGCCAGCAGCTACCGTGAGGCTAATGAAAAACTGTTTTTT.

This clonotype came up many times. The chain is built from TRBV6-1 and TRBJ2-3; 12 bases match TRBD2. V gave up 2 bases and J gave up 4 bases; unmatched junction bases: 1. This CDR3 region has 15 residues. Germline V lookup: CDR1 MNHNS, CDR2 SASEGT. Here the CDR3 reads CASSELAGGPDTQYF. In nucleotides, the CDR3 is TGTGCCAGCAGTGAACTAGCGGGAGGGCCAGATACGCAGTATTTT.

Ten or more counts support this clonotype. The chain combines TRBV7-2 with TRBJ2-2; the D is unclear. Germline V lookup: CDR1 SGHTA, CDR2 FQGNSA. This CDR3 is built from 15 residues. V was clipped by 3 bases and J by 0 bases, with 8 bases between them. The CDR3 reads CASSLHPTNTGELFF. The DNA of the CDR3 is TGTGCCAGCAGCTTGCACCCGACGAACACCGGGGAGCTGTTTTTT.

The table lists this clonotype with many counts. V usage is TRBV5-4 and J usage is TRBJ1-5; no clear D gene. The CDR3 runs 12 residues. The germline V and J ends were trimmed by 3 bases and 3 bases, with 4 bases remaining between them. Germline V gene lookup returns CDR1 SGHNT and CDR2 YYREEE (reference sequence). The CDR3 loop is CASSSDNQPQHF. The CDR3 DNA sequence: TGTGCCAGCAGCTCAGACAATCAGCCCCAGCATTTT.

This clonotype was counted at least ten times. The genes are TRBV25-1 and TRBJ2-3; no reliable D call. The CDR3 loop spans 11 amino acids. The V end was cut by 4 bases, the J end by 10 bases, with 9 bases between. Looked up from germline, CDR1 is MGHDK and CDR2 is SYGVNS. Here the CDR3 reads CASSATYAQYF. The CDR3 DNA reads TGTGCCAGCAGTGCCACATACGCGCAGTATTTT.

There are many counts of this clonotype. The chain uses TRBV20-1 and TRBJ1-5; D ambiguous. V was shortened by 0 bases and J by 4 bases, with 22 bases between the two germline ends. This CDR3 is 18 amino acids long. Germline CDR1 DFQATT, CDR2 SNEGSKA (reference sequence). The CDR3 nucleotides read TGCAGTGCTAGAGATATCGGGGATTCGCCCCTACCTAATCAGCCCCAGCATTTT. Translated, it gives CSARDIGDSPLPNQPQHF.

The table lists this clonotype with many counts. The chain links TRBV5-6 to TRBJ1-2; a weak D match, TRBD1 (5 bases). V lost 0 bases to trimming and J lost 6 bases, with 15 bases between them. The CDR3 loop spans 15 amino acids. The germline gives CDR1 SGHDT, CDR2 YYEEEE. The CDR3 loop reads CASSLGEQVTDGYTF. The CDR3 DNA sequence: TGTGCCAGCAGCTTGGGGGAACAGGTTACAGATGGCTACACCTTC.

This clonotype was picked up many times. V is TRBV11-3 and J is TRBJ2-5; possibly TRBD1 for D (6 bases). Looked up from germline, CDR1 is SGHNT and CDR2 is YENEEA. V gave up 3 bases and J gave up 5 bases, with 13 bases separating them. The CDR3 has 14 residues. CDR3 coding DNA: TGTGCCAGCAGCTTCCCCAGGGGCGGTGAGACCCAGTACTTC. Translation: CASSFPRGGETQYF.

This clonotype was observed at least ten times. The rearrangement joins TRBV12-3 or TRBV12-4 to TRBJ2-7, with D possibly TRBD1 on 5 matching bases. Trimming took 6 bases from V and 6 from J, leaving 12 bases between them. The CDR3 is 12 residues long. In DNA form, the CDR3 reads TGTGCCAGCAGCCTTTCCAGGGTCGAGCAGTACTTC. It translates to CASSLSRVEQYF.

The rearrangement joins TRBV14 to TRBJ2-1; a weak D match, TRBD1 (6 bases). This CDR3 is 15 amino acids long. Germline CDR1 is SGHDN and CDR2 is FVKESK. The germline V and J ends were trimmed by 4 bases and 7 bases, with 17 bases remaining between them. CDR3 region: CASSPGAGPWNEQFF. The DNA of the CDR3 is TGTGCCAGCAGCCCAGGGGCAGGGCCTTGGAATGAGCAGTTCTTC.

This clonotype showed up many times. The chain joins TRBV27 to TRBJ1-6; TRBD1 aligns across 11 bases. Losses at the gene ends were 2 bases for V and 11 bases for J; bases not matched to a gene: 5. The CDR3 extends over 15 amino acids. The germline V gene encodes CDR1 MNHEY and CDR2 SMNVEV (reference sequence). The CDR3, as DNA: TGTGCCAGCAGTTTAAGGGACAGGGGGAAACCACCCCTCCACTTT. Translation gives CASSLRDRGKPPLHF.

This clonotype has more than one count but fewer than ten. CDR3 sequence reads: CAWRISGSTDTQYF. The CDR3 nucleotides are TGTGCCTGGAGGATTAGCGGGAGCACAGATACGCAGTATTTT. The chain has TRBV30 and TRBJ2-3; 7 nucleotides align to TRBD2. The CDR3 has 14 amino acids. V lost 3 bases to trimming and J lost 0 bases; unmatched junction nucleotides: 3. Germline loops: CDR1 GTSNPN, CDR2 SVGIG (reference sequence).